The entry below describes one T cell receptor beta chain. Germline V gene data show CDR1 as SGDLS and CDR2 as YYNGEE. The CDR3 length is 15 residues. V lost 0 bases and J 10 bases, leaving 14 bases between the germline ends. This entry comes from a study of blood T cell repertoires in COVID-19. Sequencing was performed with immunoSEQ multiplex PCR; in TCRdb, only in-frame clones are kept and a portion is missing. The data hold some 490,000 clones, with roughly nine tenths observed a single time. Sequenced: PBMCs or T cells enriched from blood (not recorded which). This chain joins TRBV9 and TRBJ1-6; D is unresolved. This sequence originates from a woman aged 55-69 years who had recovered from COVID-19. This CDR3 reads CASSVGGQAGSPLHF. The CDR3 DNA follows: TGTGCCAGCAGCGTAGGAGGGCAGGCCGGGTCACCCCTCCACTTT.